This T cell receptor (beta chain) originates from a study of early T cells in non-severe SARS-CoV-2 infection. The study, taken as a whole, reports: Matching against VDJdb likely underestimated virus-specific expansions, favoring anti-spike CD8.

This CDR3 has 14 amino acids. Germline values: CDR1 LNHNV, CDR2 YYDKDF (reference sequence). Trimming took off 6 bases at V and 1 base at J, with 11 bases between the two ends. This clonotype was seen only a few times. Its antigen is undetermined. Individually, cDNA molecules had unique molecular identifiers attached to them. In TCRdb, the 5' RACE reads were re-called with MiXCR into one record per CDR3 protein. The repertoire has tens of thousands of distinct CDR3 sequences, 5% to 7.5% of them found once; the top ten carry roughly 5%. The material was whole blood, obtained at baseline. This sequence joins TRBV15 and TRBJ2-3, with TRBD2 as a possible D gene (6 bases). This receptor was identified in an adult who was a healthcare worker with PCR-confirmed SARS-CoV-2 infection or an uninfected control (not recorded which). CDR3 sequence reads: CATRDGEGTDTQYF. The CDR3, as DNA: TGTGCCACCAGGGATGGGGAGGGCACAGATACGCAGTATTTT.